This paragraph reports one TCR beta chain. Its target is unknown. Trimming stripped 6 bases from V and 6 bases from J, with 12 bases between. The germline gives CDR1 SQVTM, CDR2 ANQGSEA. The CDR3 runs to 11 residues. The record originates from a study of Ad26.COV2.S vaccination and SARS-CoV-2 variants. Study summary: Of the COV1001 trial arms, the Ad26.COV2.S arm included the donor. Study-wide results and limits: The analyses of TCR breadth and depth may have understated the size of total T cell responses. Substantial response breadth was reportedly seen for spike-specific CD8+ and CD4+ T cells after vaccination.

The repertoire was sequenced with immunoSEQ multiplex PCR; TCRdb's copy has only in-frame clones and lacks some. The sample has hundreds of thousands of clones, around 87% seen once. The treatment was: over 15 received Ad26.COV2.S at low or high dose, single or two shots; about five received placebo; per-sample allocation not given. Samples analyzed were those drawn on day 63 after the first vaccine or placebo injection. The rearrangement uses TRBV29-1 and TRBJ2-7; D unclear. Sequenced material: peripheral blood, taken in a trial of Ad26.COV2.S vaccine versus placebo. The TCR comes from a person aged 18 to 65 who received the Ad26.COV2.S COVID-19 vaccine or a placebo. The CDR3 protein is CSVLTAGEQYF. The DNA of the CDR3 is TGCAGCGTATTAACAGCAGGCGAGCAGTACTTC.